This T cell receptor beta chain was captured in a study of early T cells in non-severe SARS-CoV-2 infection. Individual cDNA molecules each received unique molecular identifiers attached to them. Via MiXCR, TCRdb re-called the 5' RACE reads, giving one row per CDR3 protein. The sample includes fewer than 55,000 distinct CDR3 sequences, less than 9.5% seen only once; the top ten take 3.5% to 5%. V was clipped by 4 bases and J by 4 bases, with 18 bases between them. From germline, CDR1 is MNHEY and CDR2 SVGAGI. The CDR3 runs to 16 residues. Ten or more counts support this clonotype. This chain connects TRBV6-5 to TRBJ2-3, with D perhaps matching TRBD1 (6 bases). This clonotype originated in an adult who was a healthcare worker with PCR-confirmed SARS-CoV-2 infection or an uninfected control (not recorded which). Sequencing was performed on whole blood. In nucleotides, the CDR3 is TGTGCCAGCAGTTTAAGAACGGGTGGGGGCGCAGATACGCAGTATTTT. Translated: CASSLRTGGGADTQYF.